This T cell receptor (beta chain) was documented in a study of cytomegalovirus exposure and HLA in healthy donors. Study conclusions and caveats: A later analysis linked a missense variant in DCLRE1C to the trimming of TCR beta V and J genes. HLA allele associations emerged for roughly 16,000 TCR beta sequences in a later analysis, at 0.05 false discovery rate. Altogether, 160 or so TCR beta chains were recorded as cytomegalovirus-associated.

The PCR made use of 60 Vbeta and 13 Jbeta primers. Assay used: immunoSEQ multiplex PCR; TCRdb lists only in-frame clones, some missing. The table records approximately 210,000 clones, around 87% of them present only once. To note about this clone: Its antigen is undetermined.

This TCR came from a woman aged 18-29 years in good health and CMV-seronegative. Sequenced: PBMCs.

The CDR3 DNA reads as TGTGCCAGCAGCTTAGCCGGGGGGCGTGTTAACTATGGCTACACCTTC. It codes for CASSLAGGRVNYGYTF. The genes are TRBV7-2 and TRBJ1-2; perhaps TRBD1 as D (6 bases). The germline V and J ends were trimmed by 0 bases and 1 base, with 12 bases remaining between them. CDR1 and CDR2 from the germline V gene are SGHTA and FQGNSA. This CDR3 is built from 16 residues.